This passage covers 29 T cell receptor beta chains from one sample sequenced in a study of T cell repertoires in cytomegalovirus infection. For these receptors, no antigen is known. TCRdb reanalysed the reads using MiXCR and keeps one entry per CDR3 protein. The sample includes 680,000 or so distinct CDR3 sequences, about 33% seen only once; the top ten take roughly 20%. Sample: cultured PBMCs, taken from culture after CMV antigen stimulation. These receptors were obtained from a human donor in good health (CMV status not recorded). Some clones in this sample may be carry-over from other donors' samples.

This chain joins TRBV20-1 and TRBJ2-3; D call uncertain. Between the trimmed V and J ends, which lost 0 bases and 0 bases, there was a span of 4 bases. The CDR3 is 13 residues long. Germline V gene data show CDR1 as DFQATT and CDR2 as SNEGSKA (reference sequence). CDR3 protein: CSARDHSTDTQYF. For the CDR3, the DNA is TGCAGTGCTAGAGATCATAGCACAGATACGCAGTATTTT.

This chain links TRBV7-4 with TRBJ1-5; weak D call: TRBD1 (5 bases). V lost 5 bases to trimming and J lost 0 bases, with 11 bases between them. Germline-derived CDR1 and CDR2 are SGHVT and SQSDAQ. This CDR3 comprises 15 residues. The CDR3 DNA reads TGTGCCAGCAGCACGGGACTGTATAGCAATCAGCCCCAGCATTTT. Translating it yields CASSTGLYSNQPQHF.

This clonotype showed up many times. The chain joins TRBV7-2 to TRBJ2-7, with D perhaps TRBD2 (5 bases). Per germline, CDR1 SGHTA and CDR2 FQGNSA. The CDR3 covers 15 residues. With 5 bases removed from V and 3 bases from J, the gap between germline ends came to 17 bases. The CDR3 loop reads CASSASLVSGYEQYF. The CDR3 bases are TGTGCCAGCAGCGCTAGCCTAGTTTCGGGCTACGAGCAGTACTTC. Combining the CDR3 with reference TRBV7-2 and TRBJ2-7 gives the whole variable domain GAGVSQSPSNKVTEKGKDVELRCDPISGHTALYWYRQSLGQGLEFLIYFQGNSAPDKSGLPSDRFSAERTGGSVSTLTIQRTQQEDSAVYLCASSASLVSGYEQYFGPGTRLTVT.

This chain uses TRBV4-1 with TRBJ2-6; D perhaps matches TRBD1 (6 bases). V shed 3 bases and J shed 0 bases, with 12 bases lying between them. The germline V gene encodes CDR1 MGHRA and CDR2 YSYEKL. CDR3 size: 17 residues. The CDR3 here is CASSQTQGISGANVLTF. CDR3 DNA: TGCGCCAGCAGCCAGACCCAGGGGATCTCTGGGGCCAACGTCCTGACTTTC.

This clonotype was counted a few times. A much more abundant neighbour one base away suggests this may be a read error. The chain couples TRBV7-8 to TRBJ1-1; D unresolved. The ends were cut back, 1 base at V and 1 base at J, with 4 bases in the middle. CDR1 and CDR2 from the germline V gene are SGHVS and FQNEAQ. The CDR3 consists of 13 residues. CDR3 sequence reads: CASSLVKNTEAFF. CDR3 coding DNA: TGTGCCAGCAGCTTAGTGAAGAACACTGAAGCTTTCTTT.

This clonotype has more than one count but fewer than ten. The DNA of the CDR3 is TGTGCCAGCAGCTTAAGTCAGAGCAGCACAGATACGCAGTATTTT. As protein: CASSLSQSSTDTQYF. The V and J genes are TRBV7-8 and TRBJ2-3, with D uncertain. Trimming pared 2 bases from V and 0 bases from J, leaving 9 bases between. The CDR3 loop spans 15 amino acids. CDR1 is SGHVS, CDR2 FQNEAQ, per germline.

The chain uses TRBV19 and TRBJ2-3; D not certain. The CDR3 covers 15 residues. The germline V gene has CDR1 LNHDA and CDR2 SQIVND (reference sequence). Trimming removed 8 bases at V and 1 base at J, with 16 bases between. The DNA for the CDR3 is TGTGCCAGTCGCCGGACCTCAGCCGGCACAGATACGCAGTATTTT. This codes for CASRRTSAGTDTQYF.

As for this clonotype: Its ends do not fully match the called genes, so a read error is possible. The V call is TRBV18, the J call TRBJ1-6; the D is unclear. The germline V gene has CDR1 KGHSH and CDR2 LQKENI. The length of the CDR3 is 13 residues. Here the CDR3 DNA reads TGTGCCAGCTCACCCGGATCTAATACACCCCTCCACTTT. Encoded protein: CASSPGSNTPLHF.

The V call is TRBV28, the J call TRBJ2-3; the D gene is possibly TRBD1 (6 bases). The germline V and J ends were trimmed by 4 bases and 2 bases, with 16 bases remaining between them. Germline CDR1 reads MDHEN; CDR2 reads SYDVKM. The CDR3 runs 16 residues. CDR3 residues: CASSSEKQGYTDTQYF. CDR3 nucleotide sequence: TGTGCCAGCAGTTCCGAGAAACAGGGCTACACAGATACGCAGTATTTT.

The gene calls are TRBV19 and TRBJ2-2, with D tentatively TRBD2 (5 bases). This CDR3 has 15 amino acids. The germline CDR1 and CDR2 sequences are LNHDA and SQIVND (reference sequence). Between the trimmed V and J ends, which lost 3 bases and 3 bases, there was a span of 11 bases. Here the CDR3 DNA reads TGTGCCAGTAGTATCGTCGGGGTCTACACCGGGGAGCTGTTTTTT. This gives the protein CASSIVGVYTGELFF.

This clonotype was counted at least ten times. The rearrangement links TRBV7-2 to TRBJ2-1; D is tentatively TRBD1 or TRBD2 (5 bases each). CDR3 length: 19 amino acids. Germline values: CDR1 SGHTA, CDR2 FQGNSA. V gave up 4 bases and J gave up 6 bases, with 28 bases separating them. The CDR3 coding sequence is TGTGCCAGCAGCTCCAAACTCCTCCCTCTGGGGACCAGACCCAATGAGCAGTTCTTC. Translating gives CASSSKLLPLGTRPNEQFF.

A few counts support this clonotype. The CDR3 is CASSLGGGRLNEQFF. The CDR3 DNA follows: TGTGCCAGCAGTTTAGGCGGCGGGAGGCTCAATGAGCAGTTCTTC. The J gene is TRBJ2-1, the V gene TRBV27, with 8 bases lining up with TRBD2. The CDR3 spans 15 residues. V trimming: 2 bases; J trimming: 6 bases; junction bases outside the gene matches: 6. Germline values: CDR1 MNHEY, CDR2 SMNVEV (reference sequence).

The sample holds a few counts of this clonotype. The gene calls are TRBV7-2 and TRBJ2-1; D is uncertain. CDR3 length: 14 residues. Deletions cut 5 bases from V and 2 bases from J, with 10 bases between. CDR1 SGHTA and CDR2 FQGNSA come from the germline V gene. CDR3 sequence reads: CASSLIRAYNEQFF. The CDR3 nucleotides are TGTGCCAGCAGCCTGATACGGGCCTACAATGAGCAGTTCTTC.

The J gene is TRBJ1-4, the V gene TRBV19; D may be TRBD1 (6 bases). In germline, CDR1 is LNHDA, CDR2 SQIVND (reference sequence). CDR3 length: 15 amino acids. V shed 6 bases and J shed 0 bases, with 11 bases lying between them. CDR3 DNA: TGTGCCAGTAGGGACAGAGCCGCAACTAATGAAAAACTGTTTTTT. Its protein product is CASRDRAATNEKLFF.

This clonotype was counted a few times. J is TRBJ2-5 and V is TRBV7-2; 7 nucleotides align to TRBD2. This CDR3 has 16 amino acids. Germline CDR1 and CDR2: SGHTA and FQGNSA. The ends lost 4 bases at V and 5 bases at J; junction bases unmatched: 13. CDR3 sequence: CASSSQRGTLIETQYF. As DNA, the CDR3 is TGTGCCAGCAGCTCCCAGCGGGGAACGCTTATCGAGACCCAGTACTTC.

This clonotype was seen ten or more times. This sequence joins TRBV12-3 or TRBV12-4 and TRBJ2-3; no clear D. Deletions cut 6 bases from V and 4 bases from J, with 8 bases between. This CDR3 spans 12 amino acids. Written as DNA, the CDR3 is TGTGCCAGCAGCTCGGGCCCAGATACGCAGTATTTT. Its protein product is CASSSGPDTQYF.

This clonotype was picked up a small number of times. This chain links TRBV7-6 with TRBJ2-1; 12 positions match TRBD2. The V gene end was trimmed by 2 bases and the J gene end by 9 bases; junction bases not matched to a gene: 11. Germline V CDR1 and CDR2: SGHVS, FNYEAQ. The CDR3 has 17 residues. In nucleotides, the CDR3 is TGTGCCAGCAGCTTATTCCCTAGCGGGAGGGTGGAGGGTGAGCAGTTCTTC. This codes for CASSLFPSGRVEGEQFF.

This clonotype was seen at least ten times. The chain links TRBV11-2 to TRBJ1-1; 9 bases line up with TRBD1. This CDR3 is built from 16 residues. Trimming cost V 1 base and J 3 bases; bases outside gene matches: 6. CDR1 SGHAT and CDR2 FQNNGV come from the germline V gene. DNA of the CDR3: TGTGCCAGCAGCTTAGTGGGACAGGGTTTTTACACTGAAGCTTTCTTT. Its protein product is CASSLVGQGFYTEAFF.

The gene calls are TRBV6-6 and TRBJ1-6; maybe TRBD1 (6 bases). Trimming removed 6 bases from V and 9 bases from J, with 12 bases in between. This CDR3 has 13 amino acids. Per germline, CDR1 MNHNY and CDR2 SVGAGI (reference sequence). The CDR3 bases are TGTGCCAGCAGGGGTCGGGGGCCTTCACCCCTCCACTTT. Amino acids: CASRGRGPSPLHF.

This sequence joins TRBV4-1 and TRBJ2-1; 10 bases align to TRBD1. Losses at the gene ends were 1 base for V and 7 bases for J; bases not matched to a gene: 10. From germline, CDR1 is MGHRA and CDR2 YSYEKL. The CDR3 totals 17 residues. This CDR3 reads CASSQALLDRGQNEQFF. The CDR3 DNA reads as TGCGCCAGCAGCCAAGCCCTTTTAGACAGGGGGCAAAATGAGCAGTTCTTC.

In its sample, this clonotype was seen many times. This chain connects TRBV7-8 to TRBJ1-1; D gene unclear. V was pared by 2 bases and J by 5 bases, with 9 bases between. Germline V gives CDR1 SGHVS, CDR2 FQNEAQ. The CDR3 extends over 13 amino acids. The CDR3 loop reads CASSLSAWTEAFF. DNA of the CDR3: TGTGCCAGCAGCTTAAGCGCTTGGACTGAAGCTTTCTTT.

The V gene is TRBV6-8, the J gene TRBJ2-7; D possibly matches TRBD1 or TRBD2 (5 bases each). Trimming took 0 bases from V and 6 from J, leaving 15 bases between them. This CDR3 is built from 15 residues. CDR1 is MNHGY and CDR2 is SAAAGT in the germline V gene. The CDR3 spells CASSYSSQGVGEQYF. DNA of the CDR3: TGTGCCAGCAGTTACTCGTCGCAGGGAGTGGGCGAGCAGTACTTC.

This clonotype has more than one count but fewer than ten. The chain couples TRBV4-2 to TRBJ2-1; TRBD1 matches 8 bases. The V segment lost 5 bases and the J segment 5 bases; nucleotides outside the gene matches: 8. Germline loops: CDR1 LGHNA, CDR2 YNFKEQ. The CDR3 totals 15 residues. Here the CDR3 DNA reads TGTGCCAGCAGCGATGGGCAGGGGGCAGACAATGAGCAGTTCTTC. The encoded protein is CASSDGQGADNEQFF.

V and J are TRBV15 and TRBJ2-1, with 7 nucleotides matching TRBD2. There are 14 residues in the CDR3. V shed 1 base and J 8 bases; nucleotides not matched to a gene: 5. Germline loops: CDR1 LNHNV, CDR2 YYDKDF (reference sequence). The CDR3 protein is CATSRGEGWDEQFF. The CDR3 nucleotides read TGTGCCACCAGCAGAGGGGAGGGGTGGGATGAGCAGTTCTTC.

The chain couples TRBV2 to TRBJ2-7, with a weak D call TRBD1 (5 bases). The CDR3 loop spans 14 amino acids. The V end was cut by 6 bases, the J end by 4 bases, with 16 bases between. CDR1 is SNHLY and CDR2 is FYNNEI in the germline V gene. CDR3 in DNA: TGTGCCAGCAGCAGGGATGGGCGAGTTTACGAGCAGTACTTC. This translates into CASSRDGRVYEQYF.

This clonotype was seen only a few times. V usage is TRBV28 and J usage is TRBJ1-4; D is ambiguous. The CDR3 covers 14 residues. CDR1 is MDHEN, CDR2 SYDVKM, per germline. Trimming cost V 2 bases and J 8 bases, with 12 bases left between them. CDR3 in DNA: TGTGCCAGCAGTTTACGCGGAACGAGGGAAAAACTGTTTTTT. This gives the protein CASSLRGTREKLFF.

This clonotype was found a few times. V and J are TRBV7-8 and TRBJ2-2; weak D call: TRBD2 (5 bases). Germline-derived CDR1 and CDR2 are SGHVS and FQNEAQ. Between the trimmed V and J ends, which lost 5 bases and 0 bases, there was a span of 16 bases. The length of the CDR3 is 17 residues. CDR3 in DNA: TGTGCCAGCAGCGTAGGCACTAGGTTTGCGAACACCGGGGAGCTGTTTTTT. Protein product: CASSVGTRFANTGELFF.

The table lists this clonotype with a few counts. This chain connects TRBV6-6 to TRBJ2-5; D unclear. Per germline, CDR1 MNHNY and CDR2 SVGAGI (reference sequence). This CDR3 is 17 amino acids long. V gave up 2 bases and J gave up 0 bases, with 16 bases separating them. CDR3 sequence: CASSYGSQPAYQETQYF. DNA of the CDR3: TGTGCCAGCAGTTACGGTTCGCAGCCAGCGTACCAAGAGACCCAGTACTTC.

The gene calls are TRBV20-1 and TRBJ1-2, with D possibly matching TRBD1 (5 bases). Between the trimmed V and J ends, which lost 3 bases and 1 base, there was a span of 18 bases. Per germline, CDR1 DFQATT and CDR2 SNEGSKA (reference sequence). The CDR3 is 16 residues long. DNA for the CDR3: TGCAGTGCTAGTGGGGGAAGTGGCATAAGTAACTATGGCTACACCTTC. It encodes CSASGGSGISNYGYTF.